This TCR beta chain stems from a study of OX40 agonist ivuxolimab in advanced cancers. Overall study context: Patients received the agonistic anti-OX40 (CD134) antibody ivuxolimab. Of the patients, three showed partial responses, one with hepatocellular carcinoma and two with cutaneous melanoma.

This CDR3 spans 16 amino acids. V was pared by 2 bases and J by 7 bases, with 18 bases between. The V gene's germline CDR1 is SGHTA and CDR2 FQGNSA. Libraries were prepared by immunoSEQ multiplex PCR; TCRdb keeps only in-frame clonotypes and omits some of them. The sample includes tens of thousands of clones, approximately 84% seen only once; the top ten take approximately 13%. This receptor was identified in an adult with an advanced solid tumor such as melanoma, head and neck, liver or kidney cancer. The chain is built from TRBV7-2 and TRBJ2-1; D tentatively fits TRBD1 or TRBD2 (7 bases each). The sequences come from CD4+ or CD8+ T cells sorted from blood, collected in a trial of the OX40 agonist ivuxolimab. DNA of the CDR3: TGTGCCAGCAGCTTAAGGGGGCGGGAGATCGGGAATGAGCAGTTCTTC. It translates to CASSLRGREIGNEQFF. The whole variable domain, remainder taken from reference TRBV7-2 and TRBJ2-1, is GAGVSQSPSNKVTEKGKDVELRCDPISGHTALYWYRQSLGQGLEFLIYFQGNSAPDKSGLPSDRFSAERTGGSVSTLTIQRTQQEDSAVYLCASSLRGREIGNEQFFGPGTRLTVL.